This T cell receptor (beta chain) was sequenced for a study of post-analysis software for immune sequencing data (dated by TCRdb to between 2014 and 2017). A note on the overall study: Recorded disease courses included relapsing-remitting, secondary progressive and progressive-relapsing multiple sclerosis, with some patients lacking subtype annotation. A subset of samples was prepared in parallel using single-end sample barcoding, then pooled and co-amplified after Illumina adapter ligation. The patient repertoires were set against under 12 previously published healthy control repertoires from donors whose ages ranged from roughly 6 to 26 years. The study at large found these results: A few TRBV segments, including TRBV5-6, TRBV5-1 and TRBV20-1, were significantly more frequent in patients than controls. Direct clustering with F measure showed strong co-clustering of samples prepared in the same batch, prompting a batch-effect correction. The control group was slightly older than the multiple sclerosis patient group. Significantly lower normalized Chao1 diversity was found in multiple sclerosis patients than in controls, suggesting substantial peripheral T-cell clonal expansion.

Of note for this clonotype: Its specific antigen is unknown. Base qualities are missing; no much larger clone stands one base away.

The germline V gene (reference sequence) provides CDR1 DFQATT and CDR2 SNEGSKA. CDR3 length: 14 amino acids, cysteine to phenylalanine. Only the CDR3 DNA is retained, 42 bases long and in frame from the first base. Library generation was performed with PCR. The reads were generated on an Illumina HiSeq 2500. To reduce PCR and sequencing biases, unique molecular identifiers were built into the TCR beta cDNA libraries. Roughly 500,000 cDNA molecules were obtained per 1 to 10 million input T cells, so each molecule approximated one T cell. The same protocol used for the earlier healthy control dataset was applied to prepare and sequence the patient libraries. Within a given batch, samples were prepared together, multiplexed and sequenced on the same HiSeq lane. Concerning the study's data processing: Raw barcoded reads were processed with MIGEC, discarding single-read molecular identifier groups before consensus assembly and CDR3 extraction. VDJtools was used for post-analysis of the clonotype tables, and diversity was normalized by down-sampling every dataset to the size of the smallest sample. To correct batch-related cross-sample contamination, repertoire overlap clustering matched CDR3 amino acid sequences but not nucleotide sequences. The raw public reads went through TCRdb reprocessing: fastp at Q25, MiXCR clone calling, in-frame beta chains kept. Here each entry gathers all rows of one CDR3 protein and keeps the most common genes and DNA. The V and J calls come from TCRdb's annotation, not from the publication. This sample has 350,000 to 450,000 distinct CDR3 sequences in its table, and over 30% of those were observed once. The ten biggest clones cover around 8% of the sample.

To demonstrate the VDJtools post-analysis software, the study profiled TCR beta repertoires from the peripheral blood of about 13 young patients with multiple sclerosis. Multiple sclerosis patients were children and adolescents aged about 6 to 16 years. The TCR comes from a girl aged 2 to 9 with multiple sclerosis. Material for sequencing was blood. Recombination connected TRBV20-1 to TRBJ2-5; the junction holds 9 bases that match TRBD1. With the DNA end fitting TRBJ2-7 better, the J assignment may be wrong. The DNA sequence follows: TGCAGTGCTAGATCCCGGGACAGGGTAAACGAGCAGTACTTC. This is translated as CSARSRDRVNEQYF.